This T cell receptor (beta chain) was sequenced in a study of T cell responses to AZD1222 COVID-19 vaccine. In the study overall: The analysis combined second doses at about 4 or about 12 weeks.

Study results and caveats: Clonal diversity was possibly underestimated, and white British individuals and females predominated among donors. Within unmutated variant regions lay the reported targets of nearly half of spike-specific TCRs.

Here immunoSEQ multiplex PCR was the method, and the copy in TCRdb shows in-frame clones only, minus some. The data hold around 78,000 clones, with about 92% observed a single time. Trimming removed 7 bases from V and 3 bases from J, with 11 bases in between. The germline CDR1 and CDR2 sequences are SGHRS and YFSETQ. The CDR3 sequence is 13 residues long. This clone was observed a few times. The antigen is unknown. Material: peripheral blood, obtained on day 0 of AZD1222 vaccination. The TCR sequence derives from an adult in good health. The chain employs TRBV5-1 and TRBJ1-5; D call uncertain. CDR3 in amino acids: CASRRGANQPQHF. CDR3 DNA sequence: TGCGCCAGCCGGCGGGGAGCCAATCAGCCCCAGCATTTT.